This TCR beta chain was profiled in a study of T cells in narcolepsy. The length of the CDR3 is 13 residues. The germline V gene has CDR1 GTSNPN and CDR2 SVGIG (reference sequence). Germline trimming cut 8 bases from V and 1 base from J; bases unmatched to any gene: 6. With respect to this clone: Its target is unknown.

Study conclusions and caveats: Reportedly, autoreactive clonotypes were serially detected in patients' blood but not controls'.

Assay used: immunoSEQ multiplex PCR; TCRdb lists only in-frame clones, some missing. This sample has roughly 27,000 clones, with more than 75% found just once. This chain links TRBV30 with TRBJ1-1, with 8 bases matching TRBD1. The material sequenced was memory (CD45RA-) CD4+ T cells from blood. This TCR was recovered from a human donor in good health. The CDR3 sequence: CALTTGANTEAFF. DNA of the CDR3: TGTGCCCTTACGACAGGGGCGAACACTGAAGCTTTCTTT.